This T cell receptor beta chain was obtained from a study of regulatory T cells in long-lasting Graves disease (dated by TCRdb to about 2021). Regarding the research as a whole: In the newly diagnosed Graves' disease group, patients had been taking antithyroid drugs for less than 3 months. A total of roughly 35 samples were covered by TCR sequencing, comprising approximately 13 persistent and around 20 newly diagnosed Graves' disease patients. The study took place in China and was registered as a clinical trial. This study used TCR sequencing and RNA sequencing of peripheral blood to compare persistent Graves' disease patients against newly diagnosed Graves' disease patients. What the research found in general, with its limitations: Compared with newly diagnosed patients, patients with persistent Graves' disease had lower TCR Shannon entropy and fewer highly expanded clones, which suggests clonal expansion. The authors acknowledged the small sample size as a limitation that may reduce accuracy. Only the TCR beta chain was sequenced and analyzed. Persistent disease showed preferential use of TRBV28, TRBJ1-2 and TRBJ2-5, whereas newly diagnosed disease favored TRBV20-1 and TRBJ2-1. Peripheral blood alone was examined, since thyroid tissue, which constituted the primary lesion, could not be accessed. Persistent patients shared more public clonotypes among themselves (under 3,000) than newly diagnosed patients did (about 970).

In light of the paper, this sample's time point label describes: newly diagnosed GD, antithyroid drugs for less than 3 months. For both TCR sequencing and RNA sequencing, RNA was extracted from PBMCs in TRIzol. Graves' disease was diagnosed according to American Thyroid Association guidelines. Patients were recruited from an endocrinology department in Xi'an, China. Each patient gave approximately 10 milliliters of peripheral blood, collected in an EDTA anticoagulant tube. Ficoll Paque Plus density gradient separation was used to isolate PBMCs, and no further T cell sorting was done. An Agilent 2100 Bioanalyzer and agarose gel were used to check RNA quality, and a NanoDrop 2000 was used to measure RNA concentration. Many counts were recorded for this clonotype. The specificity of this receptor is unknown. Base qualities are not provided; no much larger clone lies one nucleotide away. The receptor library was made with multiplex PCR. Sequenced on an Illumina HiSeq 4000. iRepertoire HTBI primers and Arm-PCR amplification of CDR3 regions were used to construct TCR beta libraries. Before sequencing, the PCR products underwent gel purification. Turning to the authors' computational methods: Gene usage analysis of CDR3 amino acid clonotypes used the roughly 62 TRBV and some 15 TRBJ segments found across samples. Filtered high-quality paired reads were merged into contigs using COPE and FqMerger. BLAST was used to align contigs to IMGT TRBV, TRBD and TRBJ reference genes, with CDR3 defined following IMGT. Clonotypes above 0.1% frequency were classified as highly expanded clones. Repertoire diversity was measured by Shannon entropy, and V-J evenness by the Gini coefficient. Public clonotypes were defined as clonotypes shared by more than one individual. The public reads were quality trimmed at Q25 with fastp and then assembled into clones with MiXCR by TCRdb, keeping productive beta chains. Each entry is one CDR3 protein sequence, shown with its most common DNA and genes. The V and J calls reflect TCRdb's pipeline rather than the authors' work. The sample includes about 620,000 distinct CDR3 sequences, with approximately 15% observed a single time. The leading ten clones occupy 18% of the sample.

The junction carries 13 bases between V and J, which are trimmed by 0 bases and 8 bases respectively. The CDR3 starts with the cysteine, ends with the phenylalanine, and has 14 residues. Only CDR3 DNA remains: 42 bases, in frame from the first base. CDR1 MNHEY and CDR2 SVGEGT are derived from the germline V gene. These data also featured in a second study, about T cells in Graves' hyperthyroidism and ophthalmopathy. The second paper states: Stable Graves' hyperthyroidism was defined as no progression to ophthalmopathy during 18 months of follow-up. Hyperthyroidism patients were newly diagnosed, with disease duration under 2 months, and aged 18 to 65 years. Exclusion was applied to patients with uncontrolled infections, other autoimmune diseases, pregnancy or lactation. Diagnoses relied on clinical symptoms, serum thyroxine and TRAb, thyroid ultrasound and orbital computed tomography. For the first round of RT-PCR on the TCR CDR3, the HTBI primer set was used together with the Qiagen OneStep RT-PCR kit. Most expanded thyroid clonotypes (frequency above 0.001) were also found in blood, which suggests that blood repertoires may mirror thyroid immune responses. Ophthalmopathy was separated from stable hyperthyroidism by a 13 V-J signature model, with 85% to 90% sensitivity and roughly 81% specificity obtained in cross-validation and 80%/75% obtained in testing. In validation, progression to ophthalmopathy was predicted by the model with approximately 67% sensitivity and 72.22% specificity, a median of approximately 7.1 months before onset. A discovery cohort of about a hundred patients, fewer than 50 with Graves' ophthalmopathy and 55 to 65 with stable Graves' hyperthyroidism, was used to find distinguishing TCR V-J signatures. Prospective prediction of ophthalmopathy was tested in an independent validation cohort consisting of 18 to 20 hyperthyroidism patients and approximately 16 patients who later progressed to ophthalmopathy. The 95 to 100 discovery patients were randomly split 7:3 into training and test sets. In several Graves' hyperthyroidism patients, the study also compared T-cell repertoires from thyroid tissue with T-cell repertoires from blood. After blood sampling, hyperthyroidism patients were treated with methimazole at a starting dose of 30 mg daily, and ophthalmopathy patients were treated with high-dose intravenous methylprednisolone. A second multiplex PCR round built the libraries, followed by size selection and purification. Paired-end sequencing of the libraries was performed with 100 bp reads on an Illumina HiSeq2000. Raw data were processed with SOAPnuke, discarding reads with adapters, uncalled bases, mean Phred below 15, or no exact constant-primer or identifier match. High-quality paired reads were merged with COPE v1.2.5, and unique nucleotide sequences were defined as clonotypes. MiTCR v1.1 was used to align the clonotypes against IMGT TRBV, TRBD and TRBJ reference segments. Only V-J combinations with frequency above 0.0001, covering roughly 99% of repertoires, were analysed. A TCS score was defined as the ratio of F50 (clonal expansion) to E x V (chaos), with BLOSUM62-based TCRdist applied between CDR3 peptides within each V-J. Welch's t-statistics and random forest reduced around 510 V-J features to under 15, which were used in a naive Bayes classifier (R e1071). Sample size was not statistically predetermined, and investigators were not blinded to group allocation. According to the paper, TCR Vbeta CDR3 sequencing was carried out on over 130 peripheral blood samples, which came from 40 to 45 ophthalmopathy, under 85 hyperthyroidism and 17 progressor patients.

This receptor was taken from a woman in her 30s with Graves disease. Donor details come from another sample of the same person, matched by shared clones. The V gene is TRBV6-2 or TRBV6-3 and the J gene is TRBJ1-2; no confident D gene assignment can be made. Sequenced material: peripheral blood mononuclear cells (PBMCs), taken at new diagnosis, from a patient treated with antithyroid drugs. This receptor has the CDR3 CASSYSGDEDGYTF. The nucleotide sequence reads as follows: TGTGCCAGCAGTTACTCGGGAGACGAGGACGGCTACACCTTC.